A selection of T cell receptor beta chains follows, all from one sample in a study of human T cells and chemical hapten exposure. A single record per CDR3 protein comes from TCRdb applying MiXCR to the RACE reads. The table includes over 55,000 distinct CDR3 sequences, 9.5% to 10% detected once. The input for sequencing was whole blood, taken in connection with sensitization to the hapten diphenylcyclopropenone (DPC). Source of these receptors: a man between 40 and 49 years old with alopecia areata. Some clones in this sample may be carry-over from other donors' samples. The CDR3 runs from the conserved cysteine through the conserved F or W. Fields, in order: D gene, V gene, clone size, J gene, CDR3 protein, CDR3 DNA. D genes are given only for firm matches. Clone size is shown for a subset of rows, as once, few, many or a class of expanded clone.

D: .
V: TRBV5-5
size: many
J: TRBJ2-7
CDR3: CASSLEPRYEQYF
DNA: TGTGCCAGCAGCTTGGAGCCCCGTTACGAGCAGTACTTC

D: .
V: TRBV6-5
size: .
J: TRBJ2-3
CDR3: CASSLREVTDTQYF
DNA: TGTGCCAGCAGTTTGAGGGAGGTCACAGATACGCAGTATTTT

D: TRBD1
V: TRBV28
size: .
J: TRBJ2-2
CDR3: CASRGQGDTGELFF
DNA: TGTGCCAGCAGGGGACAGGGGGACACCGGGGAGCTGTTTTTT

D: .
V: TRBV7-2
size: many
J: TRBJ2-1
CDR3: CASSTLRQKQFF
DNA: TGTGCCAGCAGCACCCTCAGGCAGAAGCAGTTCTTC

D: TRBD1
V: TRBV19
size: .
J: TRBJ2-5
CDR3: CASSTTGTGLETQYF
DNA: TGTGCCAGTAGTACGACTGGGACAGGGCTAGAGACCCAGTACTTC

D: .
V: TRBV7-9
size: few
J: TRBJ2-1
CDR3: CASSFVPTYNEQFF
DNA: TGTGCCAGCAGCTTTGTACCTACCTACAATGAGCAGTTCTTC

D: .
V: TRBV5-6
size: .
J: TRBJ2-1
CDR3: CASSLAAGPYNEQFF
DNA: TGTGCCAGCAGCTTGGCCGCGGGCCCTTACAATGAGCAGTTCTTC

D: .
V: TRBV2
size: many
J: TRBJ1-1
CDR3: CASSNQGIATEAFF
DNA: TGTGCCAGCAGTAACCAGGGAATTGCCACTGAAGCTTTCTTT

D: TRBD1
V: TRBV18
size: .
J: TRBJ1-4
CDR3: CASSQQGSNEKLFF
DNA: TGTGCCAGCTCTCAACAGGGGTCGAATGAAAAACTGTTTTTT

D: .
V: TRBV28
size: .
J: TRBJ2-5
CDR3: CASSLSWVAQYF
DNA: TGTGCCAGCAGTTTATCCTGGGTTGCCCAGTACTTC

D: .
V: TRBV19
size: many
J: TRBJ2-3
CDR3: CASTDGGHTQYF
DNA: TGTGCCAGTACCGACGGCGGTCATACGCAGTATTTT

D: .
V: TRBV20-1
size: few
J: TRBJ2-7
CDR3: CSARDHAPSTYEQYF
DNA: TGCAGTGCTAGAGATCACGCTCCCAGTACCTACGAGCAGTACTTC

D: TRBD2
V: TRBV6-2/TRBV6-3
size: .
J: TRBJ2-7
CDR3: CASSLLAGASYEQYF
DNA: TGTGCCAGCAGCTTACTAGCGGGAGCTTCCTACGAGCAGTACTTC

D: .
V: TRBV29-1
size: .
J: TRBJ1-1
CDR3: CSVGDLSLWSVAFF
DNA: TGCAGCGTTGGGGACCTTAGTCTTTGGAGCGTAGCTTTCTTT

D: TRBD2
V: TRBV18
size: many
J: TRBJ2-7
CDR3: CASSPPSGSRGHEQYF
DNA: TGTGCCAGCTCACCACCTAGCGGGAGTAGAGGGCACGAGCAGTACTTC

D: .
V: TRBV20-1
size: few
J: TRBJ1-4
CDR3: CSARDPLPQGDREKLFF
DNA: TGCAGTGCTAGAGATCCGCTCCCTCAGGGTGACCGCGAAAAACTGTTTTTT